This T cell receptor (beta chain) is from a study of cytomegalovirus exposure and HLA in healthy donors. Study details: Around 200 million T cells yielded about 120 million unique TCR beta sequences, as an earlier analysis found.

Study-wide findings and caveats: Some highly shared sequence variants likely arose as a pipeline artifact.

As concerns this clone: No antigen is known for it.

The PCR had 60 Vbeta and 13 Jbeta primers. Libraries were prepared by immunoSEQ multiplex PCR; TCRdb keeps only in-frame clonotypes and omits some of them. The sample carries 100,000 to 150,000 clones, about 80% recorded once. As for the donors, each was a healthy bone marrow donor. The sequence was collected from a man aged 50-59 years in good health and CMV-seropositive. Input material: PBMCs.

CDR3 sequence reads: CASRGGNSYEQYF. As DNA, the CDR3 is TGTGCCAGCAGAGGGGGAAATTCCTACGAGCAGTACTTC. The chain recombines TRBV27 with TRBJ2-7; tentative D call: TRBD1 (6 bases). The CDR3 contains 13 residues. Between the trimmed V and J ends, which lost 6 bases and 1 base, there was a span of 10 bases. Germline CDR1 reads MNHEY; CDR2 reads SMNVEV (reference sequence).